The rows below give T cell receptor beta chains drawn from one sample of a study of cytomegalovirus exposure and HLA in healthy donors. Sequencing was performed with immunoSEQ multiplex PCR; in TCRdb, only in-frame clones are kept and a portion is missing. This table holds around 120,000 clones, 70% found once. Sequencing used PBMCs. These TCRs come from a man aged 35-49 years in good health and CMV-seropositive. Both conserved end residues are trimmed from each CDR3.

V	J	CDR3
TRBV6-5	TRBJ1-2	ASSYGQAVGYT
TRBV5-1	TRBJ2-1	ASSWSGRAAYNEQF
TRBV7-2	TRBJ1-2	ASSSGTGPMSYT
TRBV27	TRBJ1-1	ASSPLTGVNTEAF
TRBV5-1	TRBJ2-5	ASSLGTSGEETQY
TRBV29-1	TRBJ1-1	SAKKGGANTEAF
TRBV30	TRBJ2-7	AWTVGGLEQY
TRBV5-1	TRBJ2-1	ASSLRTSGTPHEQF
TRBV2	TRBJ2-3	ASRATSGSTDTQY
TRBV10-1	TRBJ2-3	ASSESRETDTQY
TRBV9	TRBJ1-1	ASSALSGGNTEAL
TRBV9	TRBJ2-2	ASTGANTGELF
TRBV5-6	TRBJ2-7	ASSSGTGFYEQY
TRBV30	TRBJ2-5	AWSTLAGEETQY
TRBV5-5	TRBJ1-5	ASSLWEYSNQPQH
TRBV4-3	TRBJ2-1	ASSQSRSSYNEQF
TRBV27	TRBJ1-1	ASSFSAGNPDTEAF